The T cell receptor (beta chain) under discussion was sequenced for a study of cytomegalovirus exposure and HLA in healthy donors (dated by TCRdb to about 2017). A note on the overall study: In an earlier analysis of 587 of the donors, around 300 Gb of sequence data and 117 million unique TCR beta sequences from 150 million to 200 million T cells were reported. An early release that covered fewer than 750 HLA-typed donors contained around 300 gigabases of sequencing data and 75 million to 100 million unique TCR sequences. Among the roughly 400 genotyped donors, 75% to 90% belonged to the genetic ancestry cluster associated with self-reported Caucasian donors. The aim of the study was to test whether cataloging public T cell receptors could identify signatures of past pathogen exposure. Using immunosequencing, the study profiled T cell repertoires from roughly 650 subjects and related those repertoires to cytomegalovirus serostatus. In addition to the first cohort of 500 to 850 subjects, a separate validation cohort of 120 different subjects was used. High-throughput TCR immunosequencing, statistical association of individual TCRs with disease status, and machine learning were combined to predict cytomegalovirus infection status. To study patterns of TCR occurrence, a later analysis re-analyzed previously published TCR beta repertoires from around 660 donors and added high-resolution HLA genotyping. Rather than drawing on any new phenotypic data, the later analysis identified candidate immune exposures from TCR beta sequences and the way those sequences occurred across donors. To decide whether each TCR beta V gene segment behaved as functional or pseudogenic, an earlier analysis of some 600 of the donors relied on high-throughput TCR beta sequencing. Donor age, sex, ethnicity and CMV serostatus were compiled together with the repertoire data. A later genetic analysis used genome-wide SNP genotypes for about 65% of the 666 donors, treating that subset as a discovery cohort. Every repertoire in the discovery cohort had been generated on one and the same sequencing platform. HLA typing covered class I and class II loci at four-digit resolution. The number of donors typed differed by locus, with roughly 629-640 for A, B, C, DRB1 and DQB1, about 500 for DQA1, 600 to 610 for DPA1, and around 430 for DPB1. Because of strong linkage in the cohort, roughly five DR-DQ haplotypes were treated as single units for association and clustering. Among several hundred genotyped donors of the cohort, an average of roughly 230,000 unique TCR beta nucleotide sequences was sequenced per donor, of which about 18% were non-productive. The paper's findings and limits, for the study overall: A group of highly shared sequence variants was considered likely to be a technical artifact of the sequencing pipeline. In a later genetic analysis, fewer N-insertions in productive TCRs were reported among donors in an Asian-associated ancestry cluster than the roughly 640-donor mean. The only immune exposure information available for the cohort was CMV serostatus. The presence/absence analyses assumed that sequencing depth was roughly uniform across donors, and that assumption may not be true. A later analysis found that HLA-associated TCR beta chains were more clonally expanded and had lower generation probabilities than equally common non-associated chains. The authors suggested that the approach could potentially be generalized to other disease states and immunological phenotypes. Across donors, most TCR sequences were observed very rarely, whereas some public TCRs were present in many individuals. A later analysis found that TCR association rates varied across HLA loci, with DRB1 alleles showing the most associated TCRs and HLA-C alleles the fewest. Linkage disequilibrium might explain the correlated functional status among segregating V segments, but an unknown experimental factor could not be excluded. An association between a missense DCLRE1C variant and V-gene and J-gene trimming of TCR beta chains was found in a later genetic analysis and replicated in an independent cohort. In both the original and validation cohorts, the classifier was reported to diagnose cytomegalovirus status with high specificity and sensitivity. Some IMGT-functional V segments, including TRBV6-2 and TRBV6-3, could not be distinguished by the 87-base-pair reads and were therefore excluded. The study listed 150 to 200 TCR beta chains as associated with cytomegalovirus. Because counts were too low, seventeen rarely observed V segments, including chromosome 9 orphons, were excluded from the earlier analysis of some 540 of the donors. According to a later analysis, parvovirus B19, influenza, CMV and Epstein-Barr virus appeared linked to several top co-occurrence clusters. A later analysis found that most CMV-associated TCR beta chains appeared HLA-restricted, with HLA associations seemingly driven largely by CMV exposure. A few of the identified cytomegalovirus-associated TCR beta chains were confirmed in vitro to be specific for cytomegalovirus antigens. Because HLA typing was missing for some donors at each locus, association tests included only the typed subset. A further reported finding was that TCR beta sequences accurately predicted the HLA-A and HLA-B alleles for most subjects in the first cohort. At a false discovery rate of 0.05, a later analysis linked approximately 18,000 TCR beta sequences to specific HLA alleles. Broadly in line with IMGT annotations, most TCR beta V segments showed up in productive rearrangements about 87% or about 30% of the time in an earlier analysis of around 600 of the donors. In this cohort, only TCR beta chains were sequenced, and detectable features were limited by the absence of alpha or paired-chain data. When HLA alleles, especially DR and DQ, strongly co-occurred, TCR associations were difficult to assign to individual alleles.

From its cysteine to its phenylalanine, the CDR3 spans 13 amino acids. The read is trimmed to its CDR3 DNA, 39 bases read in frame from base 1. The junction carries 13 bases between V and J, which are trimmed by 6 bases and 5 bases respectively. The germline V gene provides CDR1 MDHEN and CDR2 SYDVKM. The cohort comprised under 700 healthy bone marrow donors. Cohort members were all nominally healthy when sampled, although unrecorded immune exposures were likely present. The donor was CMV seronegative and was included in the group of 352 seronegative cohort members. A peripheral blood sample was provided by each donor, and peripheral blood mononuclear cells were used for TCR beta sequencing. Genomic DNA was extracted from the blood cell samples with the Qiagen DNeasy Blood Extraction Kit. The library came from the immunoSEQ multiplex PCR assay. The multiplex PCR relied on a mix of 60 forward primers for TCR Vbeta segments and 13 reverse primers for TCR Jbeta segments. Amplification of the CDR3 region of rearranged TCR beta genes was performed with a multiplex PCR assay on genomic DNA. On the Illumina HiSeq System, the amplified TCR beta libraries were sequenced as 87-base-pair reads. Under the source paper's analysis protocol: A later analysis tallied some 79 million unique TCR beta chains across the 640 or so repertoires, and approximately 12 million of those chains were shared by two or more donors. Raw reads were error-corrected and collapsed into unique sequences with a nearest-neighbor algorithm that merged closely related sequences to remove PCR and sequencing errors. CDR3 sequences were aligned to IMGT reference sequences to assign V, D and J gene segments. For a sequence to be retained, a match of at least six nucleotides was required to both a V gene segment and a J gene segment. Rearrangements were called productive when the CDR3 lacked stop codons and stayed in frame with V and J; all others were non-productive. CDR3 was defined by IMGT convention, running from the second conserved V-encoded cysteine to the conserved J-encoded phenylalanine. The earlier analysis of 500 to 650 of the donors excluded any sequence lacking an unambiguous match to a single V gene segment. An earlier analysis of 587 of the donors called V segments functional above 56.7% productive rearrangements and segregating when the between-donor standard deviation exceeded 5%. A statistical classification framework was built for diagnosing cytomegalovirus status from the catalog of TCR beta chain sequences. In a later analysis, TCR nucleotide sequences were compared against IMGT/GENE-DB human TR gene sequences so that V and J genes could be assigned. The TCRdist pipeline was used in a later analysis to assign CDR3 sequences and most-parsimonious VDJ recombination scenarios. In a later analysis, each TCR beta chain was defined by its CDR3 amino acid sequence together with its V-gene family, and reads lacking a unique V-gene family were excluded. As a way to deal with suspected cross-contamination and a sequencing artifact, a later analysis dropped under 600 nucleotide sequences that were highly shared and had low generation probability. For each public chain, a later analysis derived a clonal expansion index from normalized ranks of inferred template counts within each repertoire. Generation probabilities in a later analysis came from a VDJ recombination model fitted to out-of-frame rearrangements, and those results were checked against IGoR. In a later analysis, hypergeometric tests were used to score TCR-TCR, TCR-HLA and TCR-CMV co-occurrence, with a repertoire-size bias correction applied to TCR pairs. False discovery rates were estimated in a later analysis by permuting HLA or CMV assignments 20 times. In a later analysis, co-occurring TCRs were grouped using DBSCAN, with TCRdist sequence similarity added in when clustering inside HLA-allele-positive subsets. Repertoires with fewer than 30,000 or more than 120,000 public chains were left out of co-occurrence clustering, as were five repertoires with anomalous nucleotide sharing. Not all clones reach the TCRdb copy of this immuneACCESS table, which keeps in-frame sequences only. Checked studies attribute under half of the gap to unresolved V genes and leave the rest unexplained. D and trimming come from the DNA, and the V and J calls and clone size come from that table. This sample is represented by 150,000 to 200,000 clones; around 87% of them were singletons. Around 1% of the sample rests with the top ten.

About this clone itself: This receptor's antigen is unknown. The sample holds no much larger clone one base away, and base qualities are not on file.

Sequencing was done on a sample of PBMCs. This clonotype was sampled from a boy between 2 and 10 years old in good health and CMV-seronegative. The chain is made from TRBV28 and TRBJ1-1; TRBD1 might be the D gene, on 6 matching bases. The sequenced DNA: TGTGCCAGCAGATCCCCAGGGGTGACTGAAGCTTTCTTT. Its protein is CASRSPGVTEAFF.